This T cell receptor beta chain emerged from a study of blood T cell repertoires in COVID-19. Study details: From T cells, B-cell-depleted T cells, or PBMCs came the material, which was cDNA or gDNA.

Sequenced by immunoSEQ multiplex PCR; TCRdb stores in-frame clones only, minus some. The table lists hundreds of thousands of clones, around 90% of them singletons. Germline trimming cut 4 bases from V and 7 bases from J; bases unmatched to any gene: 9. The CDR3 runs to 14 residues. Germline values: CDR1 SGHDT, CDR2 YYEEEE. Clinical history reported by participants formed the basis on which cohorts were assigned. Sequences were obtained from PBMCs or T cells enriched from blood (not recorded which). This TCR was recovered from a woman between 35 and 50 years old with acute COVID-19. The chain is built from TRBV5-6 and TRBJ2-5; 8 positions match TRBD1. The CDR3 nucleotides are TGTGCCAGCAGCATGACAGGGGTGTGGGGGACCCAGTACTTC. Translated, it gives CASSMTGVWGTQYF. The entire variable domain, with the rest obtained from reference TRBV5-6 and TRBJ2-5, is as follows: DAGVTQSPTHLIKTRGQQVTLRCSPKSGHDTVSWYQQALGQGPQFIFQYYEEEERQRGNFPDRFSGHQFPNYSSELNVNALLLGDSALYLCASSMTGVWGTQYFGPGTRLLVL.